The 8 T cell receptor beta chains below were found in one sample sequenced in a study of blood T cell repertoires in COVID-19. TCRdb keeps only in-frame clones here, not all; method: immunoSEQ multiplex PCR. This sample yields approximately 70,000 clones, of which approximately 93% are seen a single time; about 2.5% belongs to the top ten. Sequencing was performed on peripheral blood. Receptor source: a man aged 45-65 years with COVID-19, enrolled during active disease.

In DNA, the CDR3 is TGTGCCAGTAGTACCTCCGGGACAGGGTTCTATGGCTACACCTTC. This gives the protein CASSTSGTGFYGYTF. This rearrangement joins TRBV19 to TRBJ1-2, with 9 nucleotides matching TRBD1. The V segment lost 4 bases and the J segment 4 bases; nucleotides outside the gene matches: 7. CDR3 length: 15 residues. The germline gives CDR1 LNHDA, CDR2 SQIVND (reference sequence). Together with reference TRBV19 and TRBJ1-2, the CDR3 gives the full variable domain: DGGITQSPKYLFRKEGQNVTLSCEQNLNHDAMYWYRQDPGQGLRLIYYSQIVNDFQKGDIAEGYSVSREKKESFPLTVTSAQKNPTAFYLCASSTSGTGFYGYTFGSGTRLTVV.

The CDR3 sequence: CASSLDRGGSGNTIYF. The CDR3 DNA is TGCGCCAGCAGCTTGGATAGGGGCGGTTCTGGAAACACCATATATTTT. This sequence joins TRBV5-1 and TRBJ1-3; tentatively, D is TRBD1 (5 bases). The CDR3 covers 16 residues. Germline V gene sequence: CDR1 SGHRS, CDR2 YFSETQ. The V end was cut by 0 bases, the J end by 1 base, with 11 bases between.

This chain joins TRBV11-2 and TRBJ2-7, with 8 bases that match TRBD2. This CDR3 has 17 residues. Germline V gene data show CDR1 as SGHAT and CDR2 as FQNNGV. J was trimmed by 6 bases and V by 5 bases; bases with no gene match: 18. The CDR3 here is CASSPSTRSSGGGEQYF. The CDR3 DNA is TGTGCCAGCAGCCCCAGCACACGGTCCAGCGGGGGCGGCGAGCAGTACTTC.

The J gene is TRBJ2-3, the V gene TRBV13; D is uncertain. CDR3 size: 14 residues. V gave up 2 bases and J gave up 1 base, with 7 bases separating them. Germline V CDR1 and CDR2: PRHDT, FYEKMQ (reference sequence). The DNA for the CDR3 is TGTGCCAGCAGCTTATTAATTCGCACAGATACGCAGTATTTT. This sequence encodes CASSLLIRTDTQYF.

V is TRBV2 and J is TRBJ2-2; 7 bases match TRBD1. CDR1 is SNHLY and CDR2 is FYNNEI in the germline V gene. This CDR3 is 14 amino acids long. The J segment lost 6 bases and the V segment lost 5 bases, leaving 6 bases of the junction unmatched. The DNA for the CDR3 is TGTGCCAGCAGTAGACAGGGTACGGCCGGGGAGCTGTTTTTT. Its translation: CASSRQGTAGELFF. The full variable domain, its missing parts supplied by reference TRBV2 and TRBJ2-2, is EPEVTQTPSHQVTQMGQEVILRCVPISNHLYFYWYRQILGQKVEFLVSFYNNEISEKSEIFDDQFSVERPDGSNFTLKIRSTKLEDSAMYFCASSRQGTAGELFFGEGSRLTVL.

V gene TRBV11-2 combines with J gene TRBJ2-1, with 13 bases fitting TRBD2. The V segment lost 4 bases and the J segment 7 bases; nucleotides outside the gene matches: 4. The CDR3 is 15 residues long. Germline values: CDR1 SGHAT, CDR2 FQNNGV. The CDR3 is CASSSGLAGTNEQFF. For the CDR3, the DNA is TGTGCCAGCAGCTCGGGACTAGCGGGGACAAATGAGCAGTTCTTC. Filled out from reference TRBV11-2 and TRBJ2-1, the complete variable domain reads EAGVAQSPRYKIIEKRQSVAFWCNPISGHATLYWYQQILGQGPKLLIQFQNNGVVDDSQLPKDRFSAERLKGVDSTLKIQPAKLEDSAVYLCASSSGLAGTNEQFFGPGTRLTVL.

The chain links TRBV28 to TRBJ2-1, with 12 bases identical to TRBD2. V gave up 5 bases and J gave up 9 bases; unmatched junction bases: 14. The CDR3 extends over 17 amino acids. Germline CDR1 MDHEN, CDR2 SYDVKM. The CDR3 protein is CASSPGRLAGEVGEQFF. In DNA, the CDR3 is TGTGCCAGCAGTCCGGGAAGACTAGCGGGAGAGGTAGGTGAGCAGTTCTTC. Full variable domain (missing parts from reference TRBV28 and TRBJ2-1): DVKVTQSSRYLVKRTGEKVFLECVQDMDHENMFWYRQDPGLGLRLIYFSYDVKMKEKGDIPEGYSVSREKKERFSLILESASTNQTSMYLCASSPGRLAGEVGEQFFGPGTRLTVL.

This rearrangement joins TRBV28 to TRBJ1-1, with 9 bases identical to TRBD1. This CDR3 comprises 14 residues. Germline-derived CDR1 and CDR2 are MDHEN and SYDVKM. With 10 bases clipped from V and 1 base from J, the junction kept 7 bases outside the gene matches. For the CDR3, the DNA is TGTGCCACCAGGGACAGGGTTTGGAACACTGAAGCTTTCTTT. Its protein product is CATRDRVWNTEAFF.